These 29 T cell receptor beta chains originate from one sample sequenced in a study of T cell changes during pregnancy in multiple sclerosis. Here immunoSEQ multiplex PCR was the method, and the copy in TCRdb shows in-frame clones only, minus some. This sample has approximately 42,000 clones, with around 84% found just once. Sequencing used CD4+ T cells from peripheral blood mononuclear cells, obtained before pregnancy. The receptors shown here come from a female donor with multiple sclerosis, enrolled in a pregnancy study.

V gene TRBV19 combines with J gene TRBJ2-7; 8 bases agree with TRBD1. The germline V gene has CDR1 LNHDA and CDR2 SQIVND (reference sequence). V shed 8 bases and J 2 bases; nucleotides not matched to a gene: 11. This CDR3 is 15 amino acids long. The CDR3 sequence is CASQKRTGYTYEQYF. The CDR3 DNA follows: TGTGCCAGTCAGAAACGGACAGGGTACACCTACGAGCAGTACTTC.

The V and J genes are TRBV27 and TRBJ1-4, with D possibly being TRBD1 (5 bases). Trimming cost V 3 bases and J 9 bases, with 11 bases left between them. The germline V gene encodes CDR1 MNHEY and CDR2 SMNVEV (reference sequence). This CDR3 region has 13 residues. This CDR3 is CASSFQGYQKLFF. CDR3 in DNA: TGTGCCAGCAGTTTCCAGGGATATCAAAAACTGTTTTTT.

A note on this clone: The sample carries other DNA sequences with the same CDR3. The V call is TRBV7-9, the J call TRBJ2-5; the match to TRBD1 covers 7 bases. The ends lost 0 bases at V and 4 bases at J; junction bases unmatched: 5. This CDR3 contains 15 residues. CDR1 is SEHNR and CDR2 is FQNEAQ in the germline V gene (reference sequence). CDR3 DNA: TGTGCCAGCAGCTTAGCGTTGGCAGGGGGAGAGACCCAGTACTTC. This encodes CASSLALAGGETQYF.

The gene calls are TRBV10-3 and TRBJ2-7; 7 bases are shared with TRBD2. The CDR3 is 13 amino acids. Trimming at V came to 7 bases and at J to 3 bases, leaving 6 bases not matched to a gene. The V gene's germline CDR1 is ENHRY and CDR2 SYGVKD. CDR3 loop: CAITPASGYEQYF. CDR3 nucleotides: TGTGCCATCACCCCGGCTAGCGGCTACGAGCAGTACTTC.

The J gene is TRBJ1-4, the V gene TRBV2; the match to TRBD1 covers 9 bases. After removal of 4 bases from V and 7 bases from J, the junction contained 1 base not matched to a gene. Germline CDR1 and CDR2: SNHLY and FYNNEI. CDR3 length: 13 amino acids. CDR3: CASSGTGVEKLFF. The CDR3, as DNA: TGTGCCAGCAGTGGGACAGGGGTTGAAAAACTGTTTTTT.

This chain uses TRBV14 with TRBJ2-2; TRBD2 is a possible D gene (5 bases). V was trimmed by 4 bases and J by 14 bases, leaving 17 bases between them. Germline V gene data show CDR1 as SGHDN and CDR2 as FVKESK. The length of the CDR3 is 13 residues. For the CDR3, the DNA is TGTGCCAGCAGCCCGAACTCCCGGGGTGAACTGTTTTTT. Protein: CASSPNSRGELFF.

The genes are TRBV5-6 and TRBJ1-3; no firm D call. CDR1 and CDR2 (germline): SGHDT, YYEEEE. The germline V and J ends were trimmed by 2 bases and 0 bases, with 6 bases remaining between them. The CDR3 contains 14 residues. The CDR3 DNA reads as TGTGCCAGCAGCTTTGCCAGCTCTGGAAACACCATATATTTT. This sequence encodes CASSFASSGNTIYF.

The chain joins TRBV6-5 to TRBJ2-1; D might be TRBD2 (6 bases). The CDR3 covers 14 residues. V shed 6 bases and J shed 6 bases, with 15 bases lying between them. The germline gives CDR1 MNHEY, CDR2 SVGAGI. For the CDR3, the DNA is TGTGCCAGCAGGCAGGGAGGCACGGCCAATGAGCAGTTCTTC. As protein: CASRQGGTANEQFF.

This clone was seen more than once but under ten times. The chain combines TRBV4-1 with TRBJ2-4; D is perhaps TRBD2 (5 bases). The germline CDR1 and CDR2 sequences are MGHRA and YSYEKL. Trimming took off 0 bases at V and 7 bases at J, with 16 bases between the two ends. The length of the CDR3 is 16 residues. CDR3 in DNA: TGCGCCAGCAGCCAAGATATTCTGAGGGTAAAGAACATTCAGTACTTC. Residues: CASSQDILRVKNIQYF.

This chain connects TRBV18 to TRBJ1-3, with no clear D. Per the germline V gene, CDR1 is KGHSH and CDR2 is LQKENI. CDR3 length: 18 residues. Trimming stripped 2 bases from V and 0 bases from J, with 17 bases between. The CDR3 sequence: CASSPYPAGDSSGNTIYF. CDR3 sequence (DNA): TGTGCCAGCTCACCATACCCAGCAGGCGATAGCTCTGGAAACACCATATATTTT.

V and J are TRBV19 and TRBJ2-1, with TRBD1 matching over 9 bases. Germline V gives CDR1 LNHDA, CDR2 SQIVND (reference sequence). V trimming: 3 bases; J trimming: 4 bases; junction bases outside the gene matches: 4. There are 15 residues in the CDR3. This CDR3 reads CASSMGTGLYNEQFF. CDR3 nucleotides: TGTGCCAGTAGTATGGGGACAGGGCTATACAATGAGCAGTTCTTC. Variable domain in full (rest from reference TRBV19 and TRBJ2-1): DGGITQSPKYLFRKEGQNVTLSCEQNLNHDAMYWYRQDPGQGLRLIYYSQIVNDFQKGDIAEGYSVSREKKESFPLTVTSAQKNPTAFYLCASSMGTGLYNEQFFGPGTRLTVL.

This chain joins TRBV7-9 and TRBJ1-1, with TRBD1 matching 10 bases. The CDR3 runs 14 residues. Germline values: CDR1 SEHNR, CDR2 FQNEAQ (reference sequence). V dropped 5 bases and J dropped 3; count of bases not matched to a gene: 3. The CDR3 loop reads CASSPDRGHTEAFF. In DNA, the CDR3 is TGTGCCAGCAGCCCCGACAGGGGGCACACTGAAGCTTTCTTT.

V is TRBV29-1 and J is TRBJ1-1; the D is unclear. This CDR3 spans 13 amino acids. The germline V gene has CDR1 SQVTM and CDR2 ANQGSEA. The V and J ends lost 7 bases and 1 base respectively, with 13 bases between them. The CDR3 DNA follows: TGCAGCGCCCTGCGGGCGGGGAACACTGAAGCTTTCTTT. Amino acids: CSALRAGNTEAFF.

CDR3 residues: CASMVGAGGYEQYF. The DNA of the CDR3 is TGTGCCAGCATGGTCGGGGCAGGGGGCTACGAGCAGTACTTC. The chain couples TRBV2 to TRBJ2-7; TRBD1 matches 7 bases. CDR1 is SNHLY, CDR2 FYNNEI, per germline. V shed 7 bases and J 3 bases; nucleotides not matched to a gene: 9. The CDR3 runs 14 residues. Looking up the rest from reference TRBV2 and TRBJ2-7 gives the full variable domain: EPEVTQTPSHQVTQMGQEVILRCVPISNHLYFYWYRQILGQKVEFLVSFYNNEISEKSEIFDDQFSVERPDGSNFTLKIRSTKLEDSAMYFCASMVGAGGYEQYFGPGTRLTVT.

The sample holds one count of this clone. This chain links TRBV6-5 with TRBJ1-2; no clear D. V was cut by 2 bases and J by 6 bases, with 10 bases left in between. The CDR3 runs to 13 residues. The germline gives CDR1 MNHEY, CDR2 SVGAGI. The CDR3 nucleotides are TGTGCCAGCAGTTACCGCCCGAGGGATGGCTACACCTTC. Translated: CASSYRPRDGYTF.

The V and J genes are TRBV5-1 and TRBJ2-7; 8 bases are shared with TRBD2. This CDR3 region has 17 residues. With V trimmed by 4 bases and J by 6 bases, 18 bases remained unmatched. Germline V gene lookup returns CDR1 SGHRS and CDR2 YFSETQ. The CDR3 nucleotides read TGCGCCAGCAGCCCCCGGGGGGGAGGACTAACTCCCACCGAGCAGTACTTC. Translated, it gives CASSPRGGGLTPTEQYF.

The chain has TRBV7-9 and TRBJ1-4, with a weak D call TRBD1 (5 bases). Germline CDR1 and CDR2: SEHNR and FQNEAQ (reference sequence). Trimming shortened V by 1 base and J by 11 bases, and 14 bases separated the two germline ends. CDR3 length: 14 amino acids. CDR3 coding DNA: TGTGCCAGCAGCTTAGAAAGGGGCAGGTCGAAACTGTTTTTT. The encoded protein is CASSLERGRSKLFF.

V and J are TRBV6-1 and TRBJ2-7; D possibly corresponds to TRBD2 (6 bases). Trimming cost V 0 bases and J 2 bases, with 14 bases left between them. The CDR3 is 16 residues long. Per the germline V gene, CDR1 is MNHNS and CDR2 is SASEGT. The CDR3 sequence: CASSEAGAGGTYEQYF. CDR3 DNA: TGTGCCAGCAGTGAAGCAGGAGCGGGCGGGACCTACGAGCAGTACTTC.

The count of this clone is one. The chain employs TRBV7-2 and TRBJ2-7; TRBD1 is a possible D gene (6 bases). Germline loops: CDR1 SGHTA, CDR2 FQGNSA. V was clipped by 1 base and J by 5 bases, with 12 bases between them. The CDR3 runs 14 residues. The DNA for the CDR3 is TGTGCCAGCAGCTTAGACCCAGGGGTGAACGAGCAGTACTTC. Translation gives CASSLDPGVNEQYF. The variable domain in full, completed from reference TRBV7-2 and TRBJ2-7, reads GAGVSQSPSNKVTEKGKDVELRCDPISGHTALYWYRQSLGQGLEFLIYFQGNSAPDKSGLPSDRFSAERTGGSVSTLTIQRTQQEDSAVYLCASSLDPGVNEQYFGPGTRLTVT.

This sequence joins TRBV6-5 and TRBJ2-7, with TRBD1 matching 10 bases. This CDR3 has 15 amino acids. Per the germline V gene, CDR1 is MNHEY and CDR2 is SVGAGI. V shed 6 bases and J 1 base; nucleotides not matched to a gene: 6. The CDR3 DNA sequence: TGTGCCAGCAGACCTAGGACAGGGGGTTCCTACGAGCAGTACTTC. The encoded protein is CASRPRTGGSYEQYF.

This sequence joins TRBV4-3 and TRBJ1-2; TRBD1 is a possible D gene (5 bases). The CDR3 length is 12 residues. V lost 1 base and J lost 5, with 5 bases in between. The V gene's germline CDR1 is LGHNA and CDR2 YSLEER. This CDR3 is CASSQGQYGYTF. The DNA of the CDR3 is TGCGCCAGCAGCCAAGGACAGTATGGCTACACCTTC.

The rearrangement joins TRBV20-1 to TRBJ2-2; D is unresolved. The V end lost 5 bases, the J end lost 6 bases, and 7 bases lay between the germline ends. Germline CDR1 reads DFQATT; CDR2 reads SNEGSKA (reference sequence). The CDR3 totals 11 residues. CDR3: CSARNSGELFF. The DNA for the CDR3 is TGCAGTGCTCGAAACTCCGGGGAGCTGTTTTTT.

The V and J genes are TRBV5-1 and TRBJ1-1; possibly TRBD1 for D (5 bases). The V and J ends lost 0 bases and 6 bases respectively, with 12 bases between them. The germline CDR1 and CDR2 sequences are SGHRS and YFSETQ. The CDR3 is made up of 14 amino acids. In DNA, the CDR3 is TGCGCCAGCAGCTTGGTCGGCAGGGCGCCTGAAGCTTTCTTT. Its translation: CASSLVGRAPEAFF.

CDR3 DNA sequence: TGTGCCAGCTCACCCGAAGGGGGCGGTGGAAGCTATGGCTACACCTTC. Translating gives CASSPEGGGGSYGYTF. This chain joins TRBV18 and TRBJ1-2; 7 bases align to TRBD1. The V gene's germline CDR1 is KGHSH and CDR2 LQKENI. V was pared by 3 bases and J by 4 bases, with 11 bases of the junction left unmatched. The CDR3 contains 16 residues.

The chain's CDR3 is CAWSSGTGGAETQYF. CDR3 coding DNA: TGTGCCTGGAGTAGTGGTACGGGGGGCGCGGAGACCCAGTACTTC. The chain joins TRBV30 to TRBJ2-5, with D perhaps TRBD2 (7 bases). Germline assignment: CDR1 GTSNPN and CDR2 SVGIG (reference sequence). Trimming removed 2 bases from V and 5 bases from J, with 18 bases in between. The CDR3 runs to 15 residues.

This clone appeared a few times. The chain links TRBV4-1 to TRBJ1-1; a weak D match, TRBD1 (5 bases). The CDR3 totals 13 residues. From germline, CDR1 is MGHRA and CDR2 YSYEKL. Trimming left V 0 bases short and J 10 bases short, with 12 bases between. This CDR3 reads CASSQDRGRLAFF. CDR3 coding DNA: TGCGCCAGCAGCCAAGATAGGGGAAGATTAGCTTTCTTT.

The CDR3 protein is CASSLKSSQPIYF. Here the CDR3 DNA reads TGTGCCAGCAGCTTGAAAAGTAGCCAACCCATATATTTT. This chain connects TRBV5-8 to TRBJ1-3; D is unclear. V was trimmed by 1 base and J by 11 bases, leaving 13 bases between them. Per the germline V gene, CDR1 is SGHTS and CDR2 is YDEGEE. The CDR3 extends over 13 amino acids.

The CDR3 region is CASSYTGGLWDEQFF. The CDR3 coding sequence is TGTGCCAGCAGTTACACGGGGGGCCTATGGGATGAGCAGTTCTTC. The chain employs TRBV6-6 and TRBJ2-1, with D possibly TRBD2 on 7 matching bases. The CDR3 totals 15 residues. Germline CDR1 reads MNHNY; CDR2 reads SVGAGI (reference sequence). The germline V and J ends were trimmed by 2 bases and 8 bases, with 16 bases remaining between them.

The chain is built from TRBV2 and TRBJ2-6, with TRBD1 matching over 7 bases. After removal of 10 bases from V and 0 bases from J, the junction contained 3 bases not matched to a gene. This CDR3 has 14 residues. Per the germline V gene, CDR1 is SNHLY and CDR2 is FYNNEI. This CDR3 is CATGGTSGANVLTF. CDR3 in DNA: TGTGCCACAGGGGGTACCTCTGGGGCCAACGTCCTGACTTTC.